The 23 T cell receptor beta chains presented below share a single source sample, sequenced in a study of blood T cells in healthy people across ages. It was with a sample-barcoded 5' primer and a J-beta primer mix that a second PCR of about 7 to 12 cycles was run. TCRdb independently ran MiXCR on the 5' RACE reads; one entry per CDR3 protein. In the table there are approximately 800,000 distinct CDR3 sequences, 62% of which are singletons. The sequenced material came from blood. Source of these receptors: a man aged 30 to 39 in good health.

This clonotype was seen more than once but under ten times. The chain combines TRBV27 with TRBJ2-3; no clear D. The germline CDR1 and CDR2 sequences are MNHEY and SMNVEV (reference sequence). V lost 6 bases and J 0 bases, leaving 13 bases between the germline ends. This CDR3 spans 15 amino acids. Here the CDR3 reads CASRPGISSTDTQYF. The CDR3 DNA is TGTGCCAGCAGACCAGGCATCTCTAGCACAGATACGCAGTATTTT.

The V gene is TRBV20-1, the J gene TRBJ2-7, with 8 bases aligning to TRBD1. Germline CDR1 and CDR2: DFQATT and SNEGSKA (reference sequence). The CDR3 consists of 15 residues. J lost 4 bases, V lost 6 bases, and 14 bases had no gene match. CDR3 bases: TGCAGTGCGCTTAATTCAGGGGGCGCTGAGTACGAGCAGTACTTC. Its translation is CSALNSGGAEYEQYF.

J is TRBJ1-4 and V is TRBV6-2 or TRBV6-3, with 8 nucleotides matching TRBD1. The CDR3 sequence is 15 residues long. Trimming took 0 bases from V and 7 from J; bases not matched to a gene: 4. Germline-derived CDR1 and CDR2 are MNHEY and SVGEGT. The CDR3 nucleotides are TGTGCCAGCAGTTACTCTGGGACAGGTGCTGAAAAACTGTTTTTT. Translated, it gives CASSYSGTGAEKLFF.

This clonotype was recorded a few times. The V gene is TRBV2, the J gene TRBJ1-6; maybe TRBD1 (5 bases). CDR1 and CDR2 (germline): SNHLY, FYNNEI. V lost 1 base and J lost 8, with 12 bases in between. CDR3 length equals 15 residues. This CDR3 reads CASSEVGPGDSPLHF. In nucleotides, the CDR3 is TGTGCCAGCAGTGAAGTTGGCCCGGGGGATTCACCCCTCCACTTT.

The chain combines TRBV7-2 with TRBJ2-5, with 9 bases that match TRBD1. Germline assignment: CDR1 SGHTA and CDR2 FQGNSA. The trim removed 5 bases at V and 4 bases at J, leaving 8 bases unmatched. CDR3 length: 15 amino acids. CDR3 coding DNA: TGTGCCAGCAGCAAGTGGGACAGGGAGAGAGAGACCCAGTACTTC. It translates to CASSKWDRERETQYF.

The rearrangement links TRBV29-1 to TRBJ2-5; 8 nucleotides line up with TRBD2. The length of the CDR3 is 14 residues. CDR1 SQVTM and CDR2 ANQGSEA come from the germline V gene. Trimming removed 6 bases from V and 1 base from J; junction bases left unmatched: 7. The CDR3 DNA reads TGCAGCGTCGACGGGGGGGATTTCCAAGAGACCCAGTACTTC. This codes for CSVDGGDFQETQYF.

V and J are TRBV7-2 and TRBJ2-7, with unresolved D. CDR1 is SGHTA and CDR2 is FQGNSA in the germline V gene. The CDR3 has 15 residues. V lost 1 base and J 0 bases, leaving 10 bases between the germline ends. CDR3 amino acids: CASSLGQISSYEQYF. The CDR3 DNA is TGTGCCAGCAGCTTAGGGCAGATAAGCTCCTACGAGCAGTACTTC.

The chain carries TRBV7-2 and TRBJ2-5; D is uncertain. In germline, CDR1 is SGHTA, CDR2 FQGNSA. V lost 5 bases to trimming and J lost 1 base, with 20 bases between them. The CDR3 spans 17 residues. CDR3 coding DNA: TGTGCCAGCAGCAAACAAAGTGAATCGGCCAGCCAAGAGACCCAGTACTTC. Its translation is CASSKQSESASQETQYF. Full variable domain (remainder filled in from reference TRBV7-2 and TRBJ2-5): GAGVSQSPSNKVTEKGKDVELRCDPISGHTALYWYRQSLGQGLEFLIYFQGNSAPDKSGLPSDRFSAERTGGSVSTLTIQRTQQEDSAVYLCASSKQSESASQETQYFGPGTRLLVL.

The chain couples TRBV15 to TRBJ2-7, with D unresolved. CDR3 length equals 13 residues. V was clipped by 0 bases and J by 2 bases, with 5 bases between them. Germline V lookup: CDR1 LNHNV, CDR2 YYDKDF (reference sequence). The CDR3 is CATSREVAYEQYF. The DNA for the CDR3 is TGTGCCACCAGCAGAGAGGTCGCCTACGAGCAGTACTTC.

The chain is built from TRBV5-1 and TRBJ2-3, with D unresolved. The CDR3 runs 15 residues. Trimming took 0 bases from V and 0 from J, leaving 8 bases between them. Germline V gene lookup returns CDR1 SGHRS and CDR2 YFSETQ. CDR3 in DNA: TGCGCCAGCAGCTTGGACCAGCCCAGCACAGATACGCAGTATTTT. Its protein is CASSLDQPSTDTQYF.

This clonotype occurred many times. CDR3 sequence (DNA): TGTGCCAGCAACTACCCACGGGGGGCTCCGAACACCGGGGAGCTGTTTTTT. Protein product: CASNYPRGAPNTGELFF. The gene calls are TRBV2 and TRBJ2-2, with D possibly matching TRBD2 (7 bases). The CDR3 consists of 17 residues. V lost 7 bases and J 0 bases, leaving 18 bases between the germline ends. Per the germline V gene, CDR1 is SNHLY and CDR2 is FYNNEI.

This chain uses TRBV28 with TRBJ1-4; 9 bases match TRBD1. Looked up from germline, CDR1 is MDHEN and CDR2 is SYDVKM. The CDR3 is 17 residues long. Trimming took 0 bases from V and 0 from J; bases not matched to a gene: 2. In DNA, the CDR3 is TGTGCCAGCAGTTTATGGGGGACAGGGTCAACTAATGAAAAACTGTTTTTT. Its translation: CASSLWGTGSTNEKLFF.

This clonotype was counted between two and nine times. The chain combines TRBV4-1 with TRBJ2-3, with 13 bases fitting TRBD2. The V gene end was trimmed by 3 bases and the J gene end by 1 base; junction bases not matched to a gene: 10. Germline CDR1 is MGHRA and CDR2 is YSYEKL. The CDR3 has 19 residues. The DNA for the CDR3 is TGCGCCAGCAGCCAGCCCACTAGCGGGGGGGCCCAAGGCACAGATACGCAGTATTTT. This translates into CASSQPTSGGAQGTDTQYF.

This clonotype turned up a few times. This chain connects TRBV9 to TRBJ2-3; 10 bases are shared with TRBD2. Trimming at V came to 0 bases and at J to 6 bases, leaving 1 base not matched to a gene. CDR3 length: 14 residues. CDR1 and CDR2 (germline): SGDLS, YYNGEE. The DNA of the CDR3 is TGTGCCAGCAGCGTAGCGACTAGCGGGGATACGCAGTATTTT. Translation gives CASSVATSGDTQYF. Using reference TRBV9 and TRBJ2-3 for the parts outside the CDR3, the full variable domain is DSGVTQTPKHLITATGQRVTLRCSPRSGDLSVYWYQQSLDQGLQFLIQYYNGEERAKGNILERFSAQQFPDLHSELNLSSLELGDSALYFCASSVATSGDTQYFGPGTRLTVL.

Concerning this clonotype: A much larger clone differs from this one at a single base, so this may be a read error. The rearrangement uses TRBV12-3 or TRBV12-4 and TRBJ2-1; 8 nucleotides agree with TRBD1. The V and J ends lost 0 bases and 2 bases, in that order; junction bases with no gene match: 6. The CDR3 contains 17 residues. CDR3 bases: TGTGCCAGCAGTTTAGCGACCGGGACAGGTACCTACAATGAGCAGTTCTTC. Residues: CASSLATGTGTYNEQFF.

This sequence joins TRBV10-3 and TRBJ2-4; the match to TRBD1 covers 7 bases. The J call may be incorrect, as the DNA end agrees better with TRBJ2-7. Germline CDR1 is ENHRY and CDR2 is SYGVKD. The CDR3 extends over 14 amino acids. The CDR3 spells CAISETGQDYEQYF. CDR3 nucleotides: TGTGCCATCAGTGAGACTGGACAGGACTACGAGCAGTACTTC.

The chain uses TRBV7-2 and TRBJ2-7, with D maybe TRBD1 (7 bases). CDR3 length equals 15 residues. V dropped 4 bases and J dropped 5 bases, with 18 bases sitting between them. CDR1 is SGHTA, CDR2 FQGNSA, per germline. The CDR3 protein is CASSSGGTVVDEQYF. The DNA of the CDR3 is TGTGCCAGCAGCTCAGGAGGGACAGTTGTCGACGAGCAGTACTTC.

V gene TRBV27 combines with J gene TRBJ2-1; a weak D match, TRBD1 (5 bases). CDR1 is MNHEY, CDR2 SMNVEV, per germline (reference sequence). Trimming pared 8 bases from V and 6 bases from J, leaving 17 bases between. The length of the CDR3 is 14 residues. The CDR3 nucleotides are TGTGCCAGCCGCCTTGAAGGGGTACTCAATGAGCAGTTCTTC. Protein sequence: CASRLEGVLNEQFF.

J is TRBJ1-2 and V is TRBV27; 9 bases fit TRBD1. Germline V gene lookup returns CDR1 MNHEY and CDR2 SMNVEV (reference sequence). The CDR3 has 11 residues. CDR3 amino acids: CGGQGFYGYTF. The CDR3 DNA is TGTGGCGGACAGGGGTTCTATGGCTACACCTTC.

This clonotype was detected a few times. The V and J genes are TRBV29-1 and TRBJ2-1, with D unclear. Germline V gene lookup returns CDR1 SQVTM and CDR2 ANQGSEA. The V end lost 7 bases, the J end lost 4 bases, and 8 bases lay between the germline ends. This CDR3 spans 11 amino acids. The CDR3 spells CSDKTYNEQFF. DNA for the CDR3: TGCAGCGATAAGACTTACAATGAGCAGTTCTTC.

This clonotype was seen a few times. The chain is built from TRBV20-1 and TRBJ1-2, with unresolved D. Germline V gives CDR1 DFQATT, CDR2 SNEGSKA (reference sequence). CDR3 length: 12 residues. The ends were cut back, 0 bases at V and 6 bases at J, with 8 bases in the middle. The CDR3 bases are TGCAGTGCTAGAGATCAGACTCATGGCTACACCTTC. Amino acid sequence: CSARDQTHGYTF.

V usage is TRBV6-5 and J usage is TRBJ2-6; D call uncertain. CDR3 length: 17 residues. Trimming pared 0 bases from V and 1 base from J, leaving 10 bases between. CDR1 and CDR2 (germline): MNHEY, SVGAGI. The CDR3 protein is CASSYSSSGSGANVLTF. The CDR3 bases are TGTGCCAGCAGTTACTCGAGTTCCGGGTCTGGGGCCAACGTCCTGACTTTC.

The chain couples TRBV12-3 or TRBV12-4 to TRBJ2-5; D not certain. The CDR3 length is 13 residues. V was cut by 1 base and J by 7 bases, with 10 bases left in between. Here the CDR3 DNA reads TGTGCCAGCAGTTTAGTTGCTGTAGGGACCCAGTACTTC. It translates to CASSLVAVGTQYF.